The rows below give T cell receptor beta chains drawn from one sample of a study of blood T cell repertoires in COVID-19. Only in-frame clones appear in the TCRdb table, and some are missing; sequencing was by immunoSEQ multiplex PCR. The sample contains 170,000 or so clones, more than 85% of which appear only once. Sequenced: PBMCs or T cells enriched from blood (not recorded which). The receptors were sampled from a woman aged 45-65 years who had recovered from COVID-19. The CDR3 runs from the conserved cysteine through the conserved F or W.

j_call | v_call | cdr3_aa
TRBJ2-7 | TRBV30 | CAWTPGAGVPEQYF
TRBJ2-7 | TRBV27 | CASSLLGGDPYEQYF
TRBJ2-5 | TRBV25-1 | CASRGMTGWETQYF
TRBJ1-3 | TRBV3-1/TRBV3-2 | CASSPVRQNSGNTIYF
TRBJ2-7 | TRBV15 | CATSRHFTGGSYEQYF
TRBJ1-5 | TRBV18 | CASSRGQGVQPQHF
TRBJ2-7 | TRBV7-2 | CASSLEGTGWGEQYF
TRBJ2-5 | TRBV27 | CASSLGGRARETQYF
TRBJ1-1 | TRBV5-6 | CASSLGTLRTEAFF
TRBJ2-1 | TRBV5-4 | CASSLKRGNYNEQFF
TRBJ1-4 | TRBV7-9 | CASSLERAGFEKLFF
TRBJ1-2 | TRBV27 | CPRRVVRTGVGYGYTF
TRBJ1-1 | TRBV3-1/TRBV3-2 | CASSLALNTEAFF